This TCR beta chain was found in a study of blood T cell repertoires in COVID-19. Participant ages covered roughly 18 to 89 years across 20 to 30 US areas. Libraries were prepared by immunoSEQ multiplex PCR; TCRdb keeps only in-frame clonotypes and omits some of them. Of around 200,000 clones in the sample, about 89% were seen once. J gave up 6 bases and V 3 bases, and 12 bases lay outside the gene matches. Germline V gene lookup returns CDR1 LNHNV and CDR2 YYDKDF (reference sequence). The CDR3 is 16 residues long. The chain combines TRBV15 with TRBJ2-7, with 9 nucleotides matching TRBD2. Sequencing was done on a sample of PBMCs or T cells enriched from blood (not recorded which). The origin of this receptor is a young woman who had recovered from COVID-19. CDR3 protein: CATSRVAGGYRAEQYF. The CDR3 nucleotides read TGTGCCACCAGCAGGGTTGCGGGGGGGTACCGGGCCGAGCAGTACTTC.